The clone carrying this T cell receptor beta chain was counted at least ten times. Its specificity is unknown. The TCR beta CDR3 regions underwent amplification using RNA transcripts as the source. The TCR CDR3 first-round RT-PCR relied on the HTBI primer set. TCRdb called the multiplex PCR reads again in MiXCR, with one record for every CDR3 protein. This sample has some 560,000 distinct CDR3 sequences, with more than 15% found just once. The data were obtained in a study of T cells in Graves' hyperthyroidism and ophthalmopathy. Study-wide results and caveats: Ophthalmopathy got predicted by the model a median approximately 6.4 months before its onset.

Germline V gene lookup returns CDR1 SGHTA and CDR2 FQGNSA. Between the trimmed V and J ends, which lost 5 bases and 2 bases, there was a span of 8 bases. The length of the CDR3 is 13 residues. Each patient was aged 18 to 65 and had newly diagnosed hyperthyroidism of under 2 months' duration. J is TRBJ2-3 and V is TRBV7-2; D unclear. This receptor was taken from a woman aged 25 to 45 with Graves' hyperthyroidism. Sequenced sample: blood. The CDR3 protein is CASSPGYTDTQYF. In DNA form, the CDR3 reads TGTGCCAGCAGCCCTGGCTACACAGATACGCAGTATTTT.